The 5 T cell receptor beta chains given below trace back to one sample, sequenced in a study of CD8 T cells in Susac syndrome. With random hexamers, reverse transcription was performed on roughly 0.45 to 1 ug of RNA. TCRdb analysed the immunoSEQ multiplex PCR reads with MiXCR anew, one entry per CDR3 protein. Altogether 170,000 or so distinct CDR3 sequences are present, 85% to 95% being singletons, with the ten largest covering 0.12%. The sequenced material came from CD4+ T cells from PBMCs. The source is a human donor with Susac syndrome.

The V and J genes are TRBV5-1 and TRBJ2-5, with D possibly matching TRBD2 (6 bases). V was pared by 2 bases and J by 2 bases, with 10 bases between. CDR1 is SGHRS, CDR2 YFSETQ, per germline. This CDR3 is 14 amino acids long. CDR3 sequence (DNA): TGCGCCAGCAGCTTTGGGGGGTTTCAAGAGACCCAGTACTTC. Translation gives CASSFGGFQETQYF.

The chain is built from TRBV10-2 and TRBJ2-5; 9 bases are a match to TRBD2. V shed 7 bases and J 3 bases; nucleotides not matched to a gene: 12. The CDR3 spans 16 residues. Germline V lookup: CDR1 WSHSY, CDR2 SAAADI. The CDR3 region is CASTEGASGVKETQYF. In DNA form, the CDR3 reads TGCGCCAGCACCGAGGGGGCTAGCGGGGTCAAAGAGACCCAGTACTTC.

This chain connects TRBV7-9 to TRBJ2-1; tentative D call: TRBD2 (7 bases). The CDR3 contains 15 residues. The germline V gene has CDR1 SEHNR and CDR2 FQNEAQ (reference sequence). Trimming pared 5 bases from V and 6 bases from J, leaving 17 bases between. The CDR3: CASSPNGGGFNEQFF. In nucleotides, the CDR3 is TGTGCCAGCAGCCCAAATGGCGGGGGCTTCAATGAGCAGTTCTTC.

This clonotype was recorded only once. This chain connects TRBV5-1 to TRBJ1-2; D gene unclear. The CDR3 is made up of 14 amino acids. Deletions cut 0 bases from V and 8 bases from J, with 14 bases between. CDR1 is SGHRS, CDR2 YFSETQ, per germline. In DNA form, the CDR3 reads TGCGCCAGCAGCTTGGCCTTCGGAACTTCGGGCTACACCTTC. It yields the protein CASSLAFGTSGYTF.

The chain carries TRBV19 and TRBJ2-5; D unclear. The CDR3 consists of 14 residues. Trimming took off 5 bases at V and 5 bases at J, with 15 bases between the two ends. Germline CDR1 is LNHDA and CDR2 is SQIVND (reference sequence). The CDR3 protein is CASSVRKGSETQYF. Here the CDR3 DNA reads TGTGCCAGTAGTGTTCGAAAGGGATCGGAGACCCAGTACTTC. The full variable domain, completed using reference TRBV19 and TRBJ2-5, is DGGITQSPKYLFRKEGQNVTLSCEQNLNHDAMYWYRQDPGQGLRLIYYSQIVNDFQKGDIAEGYSVSREKKESFPLTVTSAQKNPTAFYLCASSVRKGSETQYFGPGTRLLVL.